This TCR beta chain was captured by sequencing in a study of T cell responses to AZD1222 COVID-19 vaccine. Method: immunoSEQ multiplex PCR; TCRdb's copy keeps in-frame clones and lacks some. The top ten clones hold roughly 1.2% of a sample with about 110,000 clones, roughly 84% of them seen once. The CDR3 covers 14 residues. Germline lookup yields CDR1 SGHRS and CDR2 YFSETQ. The V segment lost 7 bases and the J segment 7 bases; nucleotides outside the gene matches: 10. The clonotype was recovered from an adult in good health. The rearrangement uses TRBV5-1 and TRBJ1-2; 10 bases line up with TRBD1. Specimen: peripheral blood, collected on day 0 of AZD1222 vaccination. CDR3 nucleotide sequence: TGCGCCAGCCAAAGGACAGGGGGTTTATTTGGCTACACCTTC. Translation: CASQRTGGLFGYTF.